This TCR beta chain was retrieved from a study of cytomegalovirus exposure and HLA in healthy donors. The ends were cut back, 4 bases at V and 0 bases at J, with 5 bases in the middle. Germline V gives CDR1 SGHDT, CDR2 YYEEEE. There are 13 residues in the CDR3. The primer mix had 60 Vbeta and 13 Jbeta primers. Here immunoSEQ multiplex PCR was the method, and the copy in TCRdb shows in-frame clones only, minus some. The sample records more than 150,000 clones, roughly 87% being singletons. The rearrangement links TRBV5-6 to TRBJ2-1, with no clear D. Sequencing was done on a sample of PBMCs. This receptor was taken from a girl under three years old in good health and CMV-seronegative. CDR3 protein: CASSLSSYNEQFF. The CDR3 region has the DNA TGTGCCAGCAGCCTCAGCTCCTACAATGAGCAGTTCTTC.